The 13 T cell receptor beta chains below all came from one sample that was sequenced in a study of blood T cell repertoires in COVID-19. The assay was immunoSEQ multiplex PCR, and TCRdb's table has in-frame clones only and misses some. The repertoire has about 270,000 clones, 86% of them found once; the top ten carry 5.5% to 6.5%. The sample taken for sequencing was peripheral blood. The source of these receptors is an elderly woman with COVID-19, enrolled during active disease.

The chain has TRBV5-1 and TRBJ2-3, with 10 bases that match TRBD2. V lost 7 bases and J lost 0; bases outside the gene matches: 8. The CDR3 length is 16 residues. Germline loops: CDR1 SGHRS, CDR2 YFSETQ. The CDR3 nucleotides are TGCGCCAGCGAGCGGGGGGGCGATACTAGCACAGATACGCAGTATTTT. This encodes CASERGGDTSTDTQYF.

This chain's CDR3 is CASSLGGGAGYGYTF. The CDR3 DNA is TGTGCCAGCAGCCTCGGGGGGGGCGCTGGCTATGGCTACACCTTC. V is TRBV28 and J is TRBJ1-2; a weak D match, TRBD1 (6 bases). The germline CDR1 and CDR2 sequences are MDHEN and SYDVKM. The CDR3 totals 15 residues. V was trimmed by 6 bases and J by 4 bases, leaving 18 bases between them.

The chain links TRBV9 to TRBJ1-6; D ambiguous. Germline V gene lookup returns CDR1 SGDLS and CDR2 YYNGEE. This CDR3 region has 16 residues. V lost 3 bases and J lost 0, with 10 bases in between. CDR3 region: CASSARGSSYNSPLHF. CDR3 DNA sequence: TGTGCCAGCAGCGCCCGAGGAAGCTCCTATAATTCACCCCTCCACTTT. The full variable domain, in which reference TRBV9 and TRBJ1-6 provide the parts outside the CDR3, is DSGVTQTPKHLITATGQRVTLRCSPRSGDLSVYWYQQSLDQGLQFLIQYYNGEERAKGNILERFSAQQFPDLHSELNLSSLELGDSALYFCASSARGSSYNSPLHFGNGTRLTVT.

The chain recombines TRBV20-1 with TRBJ2-7, with D perhaps TRBD1 (7 bases). The germline V gene encodes CDR1 DFQATT and CDR2 SNEGSKA (reference sequence). The CDR3 runs 11 residues. Trimming left V 5 bases short and J 4 bases short, with 9 bases between. In DNA form, the CDR3 reads TGCAGTGCTGCGGGACAGTACGAGCAGTACGTC. Translating it yields CSAAGQYEQYV.

The CDR3: CASTPGGLARKETNSPLHF. In DNA form, the CDR3 reads TGTGCCAGCACCCCGGGGGGTTTAGCCCGGAAAGAAACAAATTCACCCCTCCACTTT. The chain has TRBV5-4 and TRBJ1-6, with TRBD1 as a possible D gene (5 bases). V was cut by 6 bases and J by 7 bases, with 29 bases left in between. The germline V gene has CDR1 SGHNT and CDR2 YYREEE (reference sequence). The CDR3 runs to 19 residues.

The chain carries TRBV19 and TRBJ1-1; no clear D. CDR3 length: 13 amino acids. The germline CDR1 and CDR2 sequences are LNHDA and SQIVND (reference sequence). V lost 5 bases, J lost 4 bases, and 11 bases lay in between. CDR3 in amino acids: CASSAMGGTEAFF. The CDR3, as DNA: TGTGCCAGTAGTGCGATGGGAGGCACTGAAGCTTTCTTT.

The V and J genes are TRBV10-3 and TRBJ1-5, with TRBD1 matching 8 bases. There are 17 residues in the CDR3. V gave up 3 bases and J gave up 1 base; unmatched junction bases: 8. Germline-derived CDR1 and CDR2 are ENHRY and SYGVKD. The CDR3 nucleotides are TGTGCCATCAGTGAAGGGACAGGCCTACGGAGCAATCAGCCCCAGCATTTT. Translated: CAISEGTGLRSNQPQHF.

This clone has only one observation. The chain joins TRBV5-1 to TRBJ1-3; possibly TRBD1 for D (5 bases). From germline, CDR1 is SGHRS and CDR2 YFSETQ. CDR3 size: 14 residues. V lost 0 bases, J lost 4 bases, and 8 bases lay in between. CDR3 bases: TGCGCCAGCAGCTTGGTAGGGGAAGGAAACACCATATATTTT. It yields the protein CASSLVGEGNTIYF.

The rearrangement joins TRBV4-2 to TRBJ1-1; 7 bases agree with TRBD1. The CDR3 consists of 16 residues. In germline, CDR1 is LGHNA, CDR2 YNFKEQ. The V and J ends lost 2 bases and 1 base, in that order; junction bases with no gene match: 7. The CDR3 DNA is TGTGCCAGCAGCCAAACTCCGGGACAGAAGAACACTGAAGCTTTCTTT. This translates into CASSQTPGQKNTEAFF.

This clone was seen only a few times. This chain links TRBV30 with TRBJ1-3; 7 bases align to TRBD1. Trimming cost V 2 bases and J 6 bases; bases outside gene matches: 4. Germline values: CDR1 GTSNPN, CDR2 SVGIG (reference sequence). CDR3 size: 13 residues. The CDR3 DNA follows: TGTGCCTGGAGTACGCAGGGGGTAAACACCATATATTTT. It translates to CAWSTQGVNTIYF.

This chain connects TRBV5-4 to TRBJ2-2; tentatively, D is TRBD2 (6 bases). Trimming removed 0 bases at V and 5 bases at J, with 11 bases between. From germline, CDR1 is SGHNT and CDR2 YYREEE (reference sequence). The CDR3 runs 15 residues. The CDR3 DNA sequence: TGTGCCAGCAGCTTGGAACTAGCAGGAACCGGGGAGCTGTTTTTT. It is translated as CASSLELAGTGELFF.

J is TRBJ2-5 and V is TRBV28, with a possible D match to TRBD1 (6 bases). Germline V gene lookup returns CDR1 MDHEN and CDR2 SYDVKM. Trimming shortened V by 10 bases and J by 5 bases, and 23 bases separated the two germline ends. This CDR3 region has 15 residues. CDR3 in amino acids: CATSPPQGTGETQYF. The CDR3 DNA reads as TGTGCCACCTCCCCCCCACAGGGTACTGGGGAGACCCAGTACTTC.

The chain carries TRBV7-2 and TRBJ2-1, with 7 bases lining up with TRBD2. The CDR3 has 13 amino acids. Germline CDR1 reads SGHTA; CDR2 reads FQGNSA. V lost 4 bases to trimming and J lost 14 bases; unmatched junction nucleotides: 11. The DNA of the CDR3 is TGTGCCAGCAGCTCACTGGAGGGAGGGAAAAAGTTCTTC. As protein: CASSSLEGGKKFF.